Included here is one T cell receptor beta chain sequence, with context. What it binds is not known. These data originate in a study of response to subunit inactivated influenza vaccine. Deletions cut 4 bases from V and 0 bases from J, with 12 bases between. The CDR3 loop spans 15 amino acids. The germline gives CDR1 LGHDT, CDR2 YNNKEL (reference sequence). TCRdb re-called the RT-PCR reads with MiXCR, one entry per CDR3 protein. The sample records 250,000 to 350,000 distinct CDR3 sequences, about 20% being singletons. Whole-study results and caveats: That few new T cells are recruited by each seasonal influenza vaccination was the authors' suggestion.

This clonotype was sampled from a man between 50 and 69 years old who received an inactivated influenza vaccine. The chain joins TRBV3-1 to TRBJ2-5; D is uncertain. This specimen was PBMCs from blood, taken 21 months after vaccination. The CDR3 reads CASSRAQQNQETQYF. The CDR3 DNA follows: TGTGCCAGCAGCCGGGCCCAGCAGAACCAAGAGACCCAGTACTTC.